The next 5 T cell receptor beta chains were all read from a single sample in a study of blood T cell repertoires in COVID-19. The protocol was immunoSEQ multiplex PCR, while the TCRdb copy is restricted to in-frame clones and leaves out a portion. The profile covers some 330,000 clones, with roughly 87% appearing a single time and 5% to 5.5% taken by the ten largest. Sequencing was performed on PBMCs or T cells enriched from blood (not recorded which). The receptors originated from a woman between 45 and 60 years old who had recovered from COVID-19.

The chain carries TRBV29-1 and TRBJ2-3, with 14 nucleotides matching TRBD2. This CDR3 region has 17 residues. CDR1 is SQVTM, CDR2 ANQGSEA, per germline. The junction had 12 bases not matched to a gene; V was cut back by 7 bases and J by 3 bases. This chain's CDR3 is CSASSKTSGGATDTQYF. CDR3 nucleotides: TGCAGCGCATCTTCGAAGACTAGCGGGGGGGCAACAGATACGCAGTATTTT.

The V and J genes are TRBV18 and TRBJ2-7; D gene unclear. The V end lost 3 bases, the J end lost 6 bases, and 6 bases lay between the germline ends. CDR1 KGHSH and CDR2 LQKENI come from the germline V gene. CDR3 length: 11 residues. CDR3 residues: CASSPRSEQYF. The CDR3 DNA reads as TGTGCCAGCTCACCCCGGTCCGAGCAGTACTTC.

V gene TRBV13 combines with J gene TRBJ1-1; D possibly corresponds to TRBD1 (5 bases). Trimming pared 5 bases from V and 8 bases from J, leaving 12 bases between. Germline lookup yields CDR1 PRHDT and CDR2 FYEKMQ (reference sequence). This CDR3 has 12 amino acids. Here the CDR3 reads CASSASPGEAFF. Here the CDR3 DNA reads TGTGCCAGCAGCGCCTCTCCAGGGGAAGCTTTCTTT.

The chain is built from TRBV5-4 and TRBJ2-1; 12 nucleotides match TRBD2. Germline assignment: CDR1 SGHNT and CDR2 YYREEE (reference sequence). The CDR3 is 15 residues long. The ends lost 4 bases at V and 9 bases at J; junction bases unmatched: 8. This CDR3 is CASSIGTSGSSEQFF. The CDR3 region has the DNA TGTGCCAGCAGCATAGGGACTAGCGGGTCGAGTGAGCAGTTCTTC.

V gene TRBV3-1 (or the pseudogene TRBV3-2) combines with J gene TRBJ2-1; D is unresolved. The CDR3 consists of 13 residues. The germline gives CDR1 LGHDT, CDR2 YNNKEL (reference sequence). Trimming pared 4 bases from V and 6 bases from J, leaving 10 bases between. In DNA form, the CDR3 reads TGTGCCAGCAGCCCTGGCTTCTTCAATGAGCAGTTCTTC. It yields the protein CASSPGFFNEQFF.